The rows below give T cell receptor beta chains drawn from one sample of a study of graft-versus-host responses after intestinal transplantation. Generated by immunoSEQ multiplex PCR, the TCRdb table keeps only in-frame clones and is missing some. The data contain about 29,000 clones, around 80% of them singletons. The specimen was ileum tissue, collected 98 days after intestinal transplantation. The source of these receptors is a human patient who received an intestinal transplant, so some T cells may come from the graft donor. The CDR3 runs from the conserved cysteine through the conserved F or W. D genes are given only for firm matches. A row's size may be missing; if present it is once, few, many or a size class.

V gene,J gene,clone size,D gene,CDR3 DNA,CDR3 protein
TRBV18,TRBJ2-7,NA,NA,TGTGCCAGCTCACCCACCTCCTACGAGCAGTACTTC,CASSPTSYEQYF
TRBV1,TRBJ1-2,NA,NA,TGCACCAGCAGCCAAGCGAGTGGGGTCGGCTATGGCTACACCTTC,CTSSQASGVGYGYTF
TRBV2,TRBJ1-6,NA,NA,TGTGCCAGCAGTCTGGGAATAGGGAATAATTCACCCCTCCACTTT,CASSLGIGNNSPLHF
TRBV5-6,TRBJ1-3,NA,NA,TGTGCCAGCAGCGTCAGGAGGATTCGCACTGGTGGAGGAAACACCATATATTTT,CASSVRRIRTGGGNTIYF
TRBV9,TRBJ2-6,NA,NA,TGTGCCAGCACCCGTTTCGGGGACCCCTCTGGGGCCAACGTCCTGACTTTC,CASTRFGDPSGANVLTF
TRBV6-6,TRBJ2-1,NA,NA,TGTGCCAGCAGTGCCGGGACTTCTGGGGAGCAGTTCTTC,CASSAGTSGEQFF
TRBV5-5,TRBJ1-4,NA,NA,TGTGCCAGCAGCTTGGAGTTTGAGGAGGGGCTGGGTGAAAAACTGTTTTTT,CASSLEFEEGLGEKLFF
TRBV6-6,TRBJ2-7,NA,TRBD1,TGTGCCAGCAGTTCCAGACAGGGGGGGGCCTACGAGCAGTACTTC,CASSSRQGGAYEQYF
TRBV7-9,TRBJ2-7,NA,NA,TGTGCCAGCACCCCGACAGAGACCTACGAGCAGTACTTC,CASTPTETYEQYF
TRBV10-2,TRBJ2-7,NA,TRBD2,TGCGCCAGCCTAAGCGGGAGCTCCTACGAGCAGTACTTC,CASLSGSSYEQYF
TRBV11-3,TRBJ2-7,NA,NA,TGTGCCAGCAGCGCGGAGGAGGCCTACGAGCAGTACTTC,CASSAEEAYEQYF
TRBV5-1,TRBJ2-1,NA,TRBD2,TGCGCCAGCAGCTTGACAGCGGGGGGGCGATACAATGAGCAGTTCTTC,CASSLTAGGRYNEQFF
TRBV28,TRBJ2-7,NA,NA,TGTGCCAGCAGCCGGAATAATCCCTCCTACGAGCAGTACTTC,CASSRNNPSYEQYF
TRBV7-9,TRBJ2-7,NA,NA,TGTGCCAGCAGCTTTGGGACCGCATCCTACGAGCAGTACTTC,CASSFGTASYEQYF
TRBV10-3,TRBJ1-2,few,NA,TGTGCCATCACTCACGGGACGGAGAAGCCTTATGGCTACACCTTC,CAITHGTEKPYGYTF
TRBV7-9,TRBJ2-7,NA,TRBD2,TGTGCCAGCACCCCCCGCGGAGCGGGGGGTGACTACGAGCAGTACTTC,CASTPRGAGGDYEQYF
TRBV28,TRBJ2-5,NA,TRBD2,TGTGCCAGCAGTTTCCTGACTAGCGACGGAGAGACCCAGTACTTC,CASSFLTSDGETQYF
TRBV25-1,TRBJ2-1,once,TRBD2,TGTGCCAGCAGTGTTTTAGCGGGGGGGATTCAGGATGAGCAGTTCTTC,CASSVLAGGIQDEQFF
TRBV5-1,TRBJ1-4,NA,NA,TGCGCCAGCAGCCCACGAGGGGACATAAGTCAACTGTTTTTT,CASSPRGDISQLFF
TRBV9,TRBJ2-6,few,NA,TGTGCCAGCAGCTCTCGCTCAGGGGTTGGGGCCAACGTCCTGACTTTC,CASSSRSGVGANVLTF
TRBV5-1,TRBJ1-1,NA,NA,TGCGCCTGCACCAATAGAGAGGGGATCAAGACTGAAGCTTTCTTT,CACTNREGIKTEAFF
TRBV9,TRBJ1-6,NA,TRBD1,TGTGCCAGCAGCCCAGGGGGGCGCACTCCTTACTCACCCCTCCACTTT,CASSPGGRTPYSPLHF
TRBV11-1,TRBJ1-2,NA,NA,TGTGCCAGCAGCTTACACCTGGGGCTCTATGGCTACACCTTC,CASSLHLGLYGYTF
TRBV5-1,TRBJ1-2,few,NA,TGCGCCAGCAGCCCCGAGGAGACTAACTATGGCTACACCTTC,CASSPEETNYGYTF
TRBV15,TRBJ2-1,NA,NA,TGTGCCACCAGCAGACAGGGGTATAATGAGCAGTTCTTC,CATSRQGYNEQFF
TRBV19,TRBJ2-7,few,NA,TGTGCCAGTAGTATCGGCGGCAGGGACCACGAGCAGTACTTC,CASSIGGRDHEQYF
TRBV10-2,TRBJ1-3,NA,NA,TGCGCCAGCAGCTCCGAGGCCCCCACCATATATTTT,CASSSEAPTIYF
TRBV4-1,TRBJ2-3,NA,TRBD2,TGCGCCAGCAGCCTGTTAGCGGGGGGGAGCACAGATACGCAGTATTTT,CASSLLAGGSTDTQYF
TRBV30,TRBJ1-3,NA,NA,TGTGCCTGGAGTGTAAGCGGAAACACCATATATTTT,CAWSVSGNTIYF
TRBV7-9,TRBJ2-5,NA,NA,TGTGCCAGCAGCTCAAAGTGGCGGGACCAAGAGACCCAGTACTTC,CASSSKWRDQETQYF
TRBV5-8,TRBJ2-7,NA,NA,TGTGCCAGCAGCCCAGGCGCAGGACGGTCCTACGAGCAGTACTTC,CASSPGAGRSYEQYF
TRBV10-3,TRBJ2-3,NA,NA,TGTGCCATCGGGGGAGGCACAGATACGCAGTATTTT,CAIGGGTDTQYF
TRBV4-1,TRBJ2-1,NA,TRBD2,TGCGCCAGCAGCCAAACCCCTACTAGCGGGGGGGCGGCTGAGCAGTTCTTC,CASSQTPTSGGAAEQFF
TRBV7-9,TRBJ2-3,NA,NA,TGTGCCAGCAGCTTTTCTCTAGATACGCAGTATTTT,CASSFSLDTQYF
TRBV25-1,TRBJ1-2,NA,TRBD1,TGTGCCAGCAGCGCTGGACAGGGCTATGGCTACACCTTC,CASSAGQGYGYTF
TRBV7-8,TRBJ2-5,NA,TRBD1,TGTGCCAGCAGCCCCGCAGGGGGCGGGAAGGAGACCCAGTACTTC,CASSPAGGGKETQYF
TRBV7-7,TRBJ2-3,once,NA,TGTGCCAGCAGCTTAGAGGGGGGGGGTACGCAGTATTTT,CASSLEGGGTQYF
TRBV4-1,TRBJ2-2,medium-sized,NA,TGCGCCAGCAGCCAAGGGGTTACGGACACCGGGGAGCTGTTTTTT,CASSQGVTDTGELFF
TRBV6-6,TRBJ2-5,NA,NA,TGTGCCAGCAGTTACGCTGGGGGGGACACACAGTACTTC,CASSYAGGDTQYF
TRBV6-7,TRBJ2-1,NA,TRBD2,TGTGCCAGCAGTTACCCCTTGCGGGGGGTCAATGAGCAGTTCTTC,CASSYPLRGVNEQFF
TRBV5-6,TRBJ2-7,NA,NA,TGTGCCAGCAGCTTGGTGCTGAGAGCCTACGAGCAGTACTTC,CASSLVLRAYEQYF
TRBV27,TRBJ2-3,once,TRBD1,TGTGCCAGCAGCCCGGGACACAGGGGAGCAGATACGCAGTATTTT,CASSPGHRGADTQYF
TRBV21-1,TRBJ1-1,NA,NA,TGTGCCAGCAGCAAAGCCAGAGTGAGAGTCACTGAAGCTTTCTTT,CASSKARVRVTEAFF
TRBV14,TRBJ2-5,NA,NA,TGTGCCGGGGGAGACGTAGAGACCCAGTACTTC,CAGGDVETQYF
TRBV7-2,TRBJ2-7,few,NA,TGTGCCAGCAGCTACTCAGGGCTGAGGGAGCAGTACTTC,CASSYSGLREQYF
TRBV6-5,TRBJ2-1,NA,NA,TGTGCCAGCAGTTACTCGGTAGGCTCGCCCTACAATGAGCAGTTCTTC,CASSYSVGSPYNEQFF
TRBV9,TRBJ2-1,NA,NA,TGTGCCAGCAGCGAGTGGGGAAGCTCCTACAATGAGCAGTTCTTC,CASSEWGSSYNEQFF
TRBV30,TRBJ1-1,NA,NA,TGTGCCTGGAGTGTAGTCGGAGGGGCGAGGGCTTTCTTT,CAWSVVGGARAFF
TRBV5-5,TRBJ2-2,NA,NA,TGTGCCAGCAGCACCACGGAGGGGGGGTTCGGGGAGCTGTTTTTT,CASSTTEGGFGELFF
TRBV29-1,TRBJ1-2,NA,NA,TGCAGCGTTCGGACAGCCGAATATGGCTACACCTTC,CSVRTAEYGYTF
TRBV4-1,TRBJ2-5,NA,TRBD2,TGCGCCAGCAGCCAAGATGAGCGGGGGCCATGGTACCAAGAGACCCAGTACTTC,CASSQDERGPWYQETQYF
TRBV9,TRBJ2-2,NA,NA,TGTGCCAGCAGCGCCCCATCGGGGGCCATCACCGGGGAGCTGTTTTTT,CASSAPSGAITGELFF
TRBV25-1,TRBJ1-6,NA,TRBD1,TGTGCCAGCAGTCGAACGGGACAGGGGGATTCACCCCTCCACTTT,CASSRTGQGDSPLHF
TRBV7-3,TRBJ2-3,few,TRBD2,TGTGCCAGCAGCCCAAGGGCGGGGGGAGACACAGATACGCAGTATTTT,CASSPRAGGDTDTQYF
TRBV7-9,TRBJ1-2,few,NA,TGTGCCAGCACGCTAGACAGCACCCACTATGGCTACACCTTC,CASTLDSTHYGYTF